This TCR beta chain was observed in a study of blood T cell repertoires in COVID-19. Study details: Collection of acute and convalescent COVID-19 samples took place in the United States, Italy and Spain.

The Seattle patients, enrolled during active infection, were followed longitudinally. The CDR3 totals 16 residues. With 4 bases removed from V and 1 base from J, the gap between germline ends came to 20 bases. Germline loops: CDR1 SQVTM, CDR2 ANQGSEA. A single count supports this clone. Methods used by the authors: Reference gene primer amplification yielded estimated nucleated cell counts. Profiling relied on immunoSEQ multiplex PCR, and the TCRdb table lists in-frame clones only, not all of them. That table is the source of V, J and clone size, and D and trimming were worked out from the DNA. Here the sample spans 150,000 to 200,000 clones, around 84% being singletons.

This chain connects TRBV29-1 to TRBJ2-7, with D possibly being TRBD1 (6 bases). Material for sequencing was peripheral blood. This sequence was found in an older woman with COVID-19, enrolled during active disease. This CDR3 is CSVVGAPGSGSYEQYF. CDR3 bases: TGCAGCGTTGTGGGGGCCCCTGGTTCTGGTTCCTACGAGCAGTACTTC.